Described below is a single T cell receptor (beta chain) sequence and its context. As yet, its antigen is unknown. The CDR3 extends over 16 amino acids. Germline CDR1 MGHRA, CDR2 YSYEKL. V shed 0 bases, J shed 0 bases, and the junction held 5 bases outside the gene matches. How the authors handled the data: ImmunoSEQ output lacked quality scores and full-length reads, limiting matched filtering. Generated by immunoSEQ multiplex PCR, the TCRdb table keeps only in-frame clones and is missing some. V, J and clone size were drawn from that table, and D and trimming were deduced from the DNA. The sample lists fewer than 850,000 clones, 90% occurring once. This sample was included in a study of shared clonotypes between healthy human individuals. Study overall: Plates per donor: three CD4 naive, three CD4 memory, two CD8 naive, one CD8 memory.

General observations from the study: Owing to a small donor count, the genetic and exposure-history diversity represented was limited.

The V and J genes are TRBV4-1 and TRBJ2-7; 7 bases are shared with TRBD1. Sequencing was done on a sample of memory CD8+ T cells from PBMCs. The sample's subset: CD45RO+ cells pooled with CCR7-negative TemRA cells. The sequence was collected from a young man in good health. Some clones in this sample may be carry-over from other donors' samples. The CDR3 sequence: CASSQEPRQGSYEQYF. The CDR3 coding sequence is TGCGCCAGCAGCCAAGAACCACGACAGGGCTCCTACGAGCAGTACTTC.